This T cell receptor (beta chain) was observed in a study of Graves' ophthalmopathy and Graves' hyperthyroidism. Researchers turned away patients with other autoimmune diseases, uncontrolled infections, pregnancy or lactation. The PBMCs were taken from 10 ml of fresh peripheral blood. Germline V gives CDR1 SGHVS, CDR2 FQNEAQ. Losses at the gene ends were 5 bases for V and 3 bases for J; bases not matched to a gene: 9. The CDR3 covers 15 residues. Amplified TCR beta CDR3 regions were obtained using RNA transcripts as template. First-round RT-PCR used HTBI primers; second-round multiplex PCR followed. TCRdb re-called the multiplex PCR reads through MiXCR, storing one row per CDR3 protein. The table shows 650,000 to 900,000 distinct CDR3 sequences, with roughly 40% occurring only once. Whole-study results and caveats: Among thyroid clonotypes expanded above 0.001 frequency, most also appeared in blood.

With respect to this clonotype: As yet, its antigen is unknown.

The V call is TRBV7-8, the J call TRBJ1-2; 7 bases line up with TRBD1. The TCR comes from an adult man with Graves' ophthalmopathy. Sequencing was performed on peripheral blood. For the CDR3, the DNA is TGTGCCAGCAGCGGGCGACAGGGACATGACTATGGCTACACCTTC. Translated: CASSGRQGHDYGYTF.